This entry concerns a single T cell receptor beta chain. Genomic DNA provided the template from which TCR beta VDJ and CDR3 profiles were obtained. TCRdb re-called the reads through MiXCR, storing one row per CDR3 protein. The sample consists of fewer than 250,000 distinct CDR3 sequences, more than 45% of them appearing once. The data are from a study of CD8+CD57+ T cells in acquired aplastic anemia. CD8+CD57+ cell expansion, shown by flow cytometry, had occurred in the patients selected for sequencing. Diagnosis of severe acquired aplastic anemia applied to all patients. The TCR was taken from a human donor with aplastic anemia. Input material: sorted CD4+, CD8+, or CD8+CD57+ T cells (not recorded which) from PBMCs.

This CDR3 reads CASSWDFYEQYF. In DNA form, the CDR3 reads TGTGCCAGCAGCTGGGACTTCTACGAGCAGTACTTC. The genes are TRBV7-9 and TRBJ2-7; tentative D call: TRBD2 (6 bases). This CDR3 spans 12 amino acids. V lost 4 bases to trimming and J lost 3 bases, with 7 bases between them. From germline, CDR1 is SEHNR and CDR2 FQNEAQ (reference sequence).